What follows are 10 T cell receptor beta chains derived from one specimen sequenced in a study of T-cell memory formation after mild COVID-19. TCRdb reprocessed the 5' RACE reads with MiXCR, giving one entry per CDR3 protein. The sample yields 110,000 or so distinct CDR3 sequences, about 20% seen once. The sample taken for sequencing was PBMCs or a T cell subset sorted from them (not recorded which). Every receptor here comes from a man between 18 and 35 years old who had mild COVID-19 (a few samples of this study predate the infection). Cell type and time point are not known.

This clonotype appeared a few times. V gene TRBV14 combines with J gene TRBJ2-1, with D tentatively TRBD1 (6 bases). V was pared by 1 base and J by 5 bases, with 18 bases between. Germline-derived CDR1 and CDR2 are SGHDN and FVKESK. CDR3 length equals 17 residues. The CDR3 sequence: CASSQAHAGTKNNEQFF. For the CDR3, the DNA is TGTGCCAGCAGCCAAGCTCATGCCGGGACAAAGAACAATGAGCAGTTCTTC. Using reference TRBV14 and TRBJ2-1 for the parts outside the CDR3, the full variable domain is EAGVTQFPSHSVIEKGQTVTLRCDPISGHDNLYWYRRVMGKEIKFLLHFVKESKQDESGMPNNRFLAERTGGTYSTLKVQPAELEDSGVYFCASSQAHAGTKNNEQFFGPGTRLTVL.

This chain uses TRBV9 with TRBJ2-5; 10 positions agree with TRBD1. The CDR3 length is 16 residues. The V gene end was trimmed by 3 bases and the J gene end by 7 bases; junction bases not matched to a gene: 12. CDR1 is SGDLS, CDR2 YYNGEE, per germline. CDR3 coding DNA: TGTGCCAGCAGCGCGGGGGGACAGGGGCCTTCGGGGACCCAGTACTTC. Protein product: CASSAGGQGPSGTQYF.

There are a few counts of this clonotype. The chain recombines TRBV2 with TRBJ1-1; 7 bases line up with TRBD1. The CDR3 loop spans 13 amino acids. With V trimmed by 9 bases and J by 0 bases, 4 bases remained unmatched. Germline-derived CDR1 and CDR2 are SNHLY and FYNNEI. This CDR3 reads CARAQGVNTEAFF. CDR3 in DNA: TGTGCCAGAGCTCAGGGGGTGAACACTGAAGCTTTCTTT.

There are a few counts of this clonotype. V is TRBV12-3 or TRBV12-4 and J is TRBJ2-5; D not resolved. The CDR3 runs 15 residues. V was trimmed by 10 bases and J by 2 bases, leaving 20 bases between them. The DNA for the CDR3 is TGTGCCACCAGCCGCGGCGGAGACGCTCAAGAGACCCAGTACTTC. Protein product: CATSRGGDAQETQYF.

This clonotype has at least ten counts. This chain joins TRBV5-6 and TRBJ2-3, with 8 bases lining up with TRBD2. The germline gives CDR1 SGHDT, CDR2 YYEEEE. The length of the CDR3 is 18 residues. Trimming cost V 4 bases and J 6 bases; bases outside gene matches: 19. As DNA, the CDR3 is TGTGCCAGCAGCATCACTCCCGGGCGGGGGGTATCTGAGGATACGCAGTATTTT. Its protein product is CASSITPGRGVSEDTQYF.

The rearrangement links TRBV21-1 to TRBJ2-3; the D call in the table, TRBD2, was not verified against the DNA. TRBV21-1 is a pseudogene segment. The CDR3 is 21 amino acids. DNA of the CDR3: TGTGCCAGCAGCAAGACTAGCGGGGGGGCCGGGGTGAGACCAAGCACAGATACGCAGTATTTT. Protein sequence: CASSKTSGGAGVRPSTDTQYF.

This chain connects TRBV7-2 to TRBJ2-3; D is possibly TRBD2 (6 bases). Germline loops: CDR1 SGHTA, CDR2 FQGNSA. Trimming left V 4 bases short and J 4 bases short, with 12 bases between. The CDR3 length is 14 residues. The CDR3: CASSSRLGPDTQYF. CDR3 DNA: TGTGCCAGCAGCTCCCGACTAGGCCCAGATACGCAGTATTTT.

This clonotype turned up a few times. V is TRBV6-6 and J is TRBJ1-2; D not certain. CDR1 is MNHNY, CDR2 SVGAGI, per germline (reference sequence). Between the trimmed V and J ends, which lost 5 bases and 7 bases, there was a span of 14 bases. This CDR3 spans 13 amino acids. CDR3 sequence reads: CASSPRTEGGYTF. Written as DNA, the CDR3 is TGTGCCAGCAGTCCCAGGACGGAGGGTGGCTACACCTTC.

This clonotype has only a few counts. The chain is built from TRBV27 and TRBJ2-5; D perhaps matches TRBD2 (7 bases). Trimming took off 3 bases at V and 5 bases at J, with 13 bases between the two ends. CDR1 is MNHEY and CDR2 is SMNVEV in the germline V gene (reference sequence). CDR3 length: 14 amino acids. The CDR3 here is CASSFSGGSETQYF. The CDR3, as DNA: TGTGCCAGCAGTTTTTCGGGGGGCTCGGAGACCCAGTACTTC.

This chain joins TRBV3-1 and TRBJ2-1; 8 bases are shared with TRBD2. This CDR3 contains 16 residues. V shed 1 base, J shed 4 bases, and the junction held 6 bases outside the gene matches. The germline CDR1 and CDR2 sequences are LGHDT and YNNKEL (reference sequence). The CDR3 DNA is TGTGCCAGCAGCCAAGTTCGGGGGGGAAAGTACAATGAGCAGTTCTTC. As protein: CASSQVRGGKYNEQFF.